The clone carrying this T cell receptor (beta chain) was seen once. This CDR3 comprises 16 residues. V was pared by 8 bases and J by 1 base, with 20 bases between. Germline V gene lookup returns CDR1 SNHLY and CDR2 FYNNEI. This entry belongs to a study of blood T cell repertoires in COVID-19. On the study more broadly: Sources were T cells, B-cell-depleted T cells, or PBMCs; the material itself was cDNA or gDNA.

Recruits, aged roughly 18 to 89 years, lived in 20 to 30 US areas. Participant reports of clinical history set cohort assignment. Recovered status applied to Cohort 3 donors who had two consecutive negative PCRs. It also applied to those with clearance or with symptom resolution. Method: immunoSEQ multiplex PCR; TCRdb's copy keeps in-frame clones and lacks some. This sample has about 480,000 clones, with roughly 90% found just once. The rearrangement joins TRBV2 to TRBJ1-1; a possible D gene is TRBD1 (6 bases). The TCR was taken from a woman between 40 and 55 years old who had recovered from COVID-19. The specimen sequenced was PBMCs or T cells enriched from blood (not recorded which). The CDR3 coding sequence is TGTGCCAGCGGGAAGGGGGGGGCCTTACCGAACACTGAAGCTTTCTTT. As protein: CASGKGGALPNTEAFF.